The TCR beta chain under discussion was sequenced for a study of T cell changes during pregnancy in multiple sclerosis. The repertoire was sequenced with immunoSEQ multiplex PCR; TCRdb's copy has only in-frame clones and lacks some. The sample yields about 110,000 clones, 90% to 95% seen once. This CDR3 is 14 amino acids long. Germline V gene sequence: CDR1 MNHEY, CDR2 SMNVEV (reference sequence). Trimming cost V 4 bases and J 5 bases, with 9 bases left between them. Source: peripheral blood, taken in the third trimester of pregnancy. The TCR sequence derives from a female donor with multiple sclerosis, enrolled in a pregnancy study. This chain uses TRBV27 with TRBJ1-6; D is possibly TRBD1 (5 bases). CDR3 sequence reads: CASSWGPNNSPLHF. For the CDR3, the DNA is TGTGCCAGCAGTTGGGGCCCCAATAATTCACCCCTCCACTTT.